This record looks at one T cell receptor beta chain sequence and its context. In its sample, this clonotype was seen a few times. Its antigen remains unidentified. Base qualities are not recorded, but no much larger clone differs from it by a single base. The protocol used for the library was 5' RACE. Sequencing was performed on an Illumina HiSeq 2500. A second about 7 to 11 cycle PCR used a sample-barcoded 5' primer and a J-beta primer mix. Each TCR beta cDNA molecule received a unique molecular identifier from a template-switch 5' adaptor carrying 12 random nucleotides. Each sample yielded at least 3 million CDR3-containing paired-end reads. The Mint cDNA synthesis kit, primed by a TRBC-specific oligonucleotide, was used to synthesize first-strand cDNA from all RNA. After uracil-DNA glycosylase treatment, a first 18-cycle PCR used universal primers M1SS and BC2_uni_R on all cDNA. The paper's data handling went like this. Normalization of each sample was performed by random selection of 1 million high-quality reads, each carrying a distinct molecular identifier. Reads sharing molecular identifiers were discarded rather than binned into consensus sequences. CDR3 identification, clonotype clustering and error correction used MiTCR with a Q25 quality threshold and the strictest error-elimination algorithm. A nonparametric unseen species model with Euler transformation was used to estimate lower-bound total TCR beta diversity. TCRdb handled the public reads itself, with Q25 trimming in fastp and clone calling in MiXCR, and kept productive beta chains. Each CDR3 protein gets just one entry, which takes the most common genes and DNA from the rows behind it. V and J calls and clone size were set by TCRdb, not the authors. This sample is represented by nearly 1 million distinct CDR3 sequences; approximately 50% of them were singletons. The ten largest make up roughly 23% of the sample.

The approximately 39 donors, aged about 6 to 100 years, were systemically healthy Caucasian individuals from Russia. Ten milliliters of peripheral blood were drawn from each donor into EDTA-treated Vacutainer tubes. Ficoll-Paque density-gradient centrifugation was used to isolate PBMCs, with at least 6.5 million per sample. Trizol reagent was used to extract total RNA from PBMCs, with at least 5 micrograms per sample. For every donor, an aliquot of PBMCs went through flow cytometry to measure the percentages of naive CD45RAhigh/CD27high T cells. The CDR3 covers 15 residues, taking in both the cysteine and the phenylalanine. CDR3 DNA only is kept here, 45 bases in frame from base 1. Trimming leaves V shorter by 6 bases and J shorter by 1 base, with the junction holding 8 bases beyond the gene matches. The germline V gene encodes CDR1 DFQATT and CDR2 SNEGSKA (reference sequence). These data are taken from a study of blood T cells in healthy people across ages (dated by TCRdb to 2014 to 2015). Study-level background: In model experiments, template switching captured about one uniquely barcoded TCR beta cDNA molecule for every two T cells. The donors were divided into four age groups: young (average 16 years), middle-aged (around 41), aged (about 62) and long-lived (about 90). Age-related changes in TCR beta repertoire diversity were measured in the study by deep sequencing normalized with unique cDNA molecular identifiers. The study analyzed two additional independent replicas of 1 million unique cDNA reads from the same blood draw for two donors, one aged 18 to 29 and one aged 80 or older. To avoid experimental bias, donors of different ages were distributed randomly across sequencing lanes. Study-wide findings and limitations: Compared with the aged group, the long-lived group had more naive CD4+ T cells, fewer expanded clones and increased TCR diversity, a pattern suggesting age selection. Since profiling was done on bulk unsorted PBMCs, naive and antigen-experienced compartments could not be conclusively compared. As age increased, observed TCR beta diversity per million T cells dropped in a roughly linear way, and a significant reduction was already evident by age roughly 40. Observed TCR beta diversity correlated strongly with the percentage of naive T cells measured by flow cytometry. Estimates of total diversity based on one million sequenced T cells were regarded as lower bounds and as underestimates. Because donor CMV infection status was unknown, age-related changes in expanded clonotypes were potentially confounded.

The sequence was obtained from a woman aged 60-70 years in good health. The sample was blood. The sequence joins TRBV20-1 to TRBJ2-1, with 8 bases in between that match TRBD1. The nucleotides are TGCAGTGCACCTTCCACAGGGGGGTCCTACAATGAGCAGTTCTTC. The resulting protein is CSAPSTGGSYNEQFF.